This entry concerns a single T cell receptor beta chain. Its matching antigen is unknown. Both 60 Vbeta primers and 13 Jbeta primers went into the PCR. Sequencing used immunoSEQ multiplex PCR; TCRdb keeps in-frame clones, though not all of them. The sample comprises approximately 92,000 clones, about 86% of which are singletons, and roughly 4% rests with the top ten. The length of the CDR3 is 15 residues. V shed 5 bases and J 5 bases; nucleotides not matched to a gene: 6. The V gene's germline CDR1 is MNHNS and CDR2 SASEGT. This sample stems from a study of cytomegalovirus exposure and HLA in healthy donors. Study-level points and caveats: Evidence from a later analysis indicated that most CMV-associated TCR beta chains looked HLA-restricted. Analyses of presence/absence relied on an assumption of roughly uniform sequencing depth across donors. Reported performance of the classifier showed diagnosis of cytomegalovirus status with high specificity and sensitivity.

The receptor was isolated from a woman in her 70s in good health and CMV-seropositive. The sample taken for sequencing was PBMCs. V usage is TRBV6-1 and J usage is TRBJ2-1; TRBD1 matches 10 bases. The DNA for the CDR3 is TGTGCCAGCAGTCCCCGGGACAGGGGACACAATGAGCAGTTCTTC. It specifies CASSPRDRGHNEQFF.